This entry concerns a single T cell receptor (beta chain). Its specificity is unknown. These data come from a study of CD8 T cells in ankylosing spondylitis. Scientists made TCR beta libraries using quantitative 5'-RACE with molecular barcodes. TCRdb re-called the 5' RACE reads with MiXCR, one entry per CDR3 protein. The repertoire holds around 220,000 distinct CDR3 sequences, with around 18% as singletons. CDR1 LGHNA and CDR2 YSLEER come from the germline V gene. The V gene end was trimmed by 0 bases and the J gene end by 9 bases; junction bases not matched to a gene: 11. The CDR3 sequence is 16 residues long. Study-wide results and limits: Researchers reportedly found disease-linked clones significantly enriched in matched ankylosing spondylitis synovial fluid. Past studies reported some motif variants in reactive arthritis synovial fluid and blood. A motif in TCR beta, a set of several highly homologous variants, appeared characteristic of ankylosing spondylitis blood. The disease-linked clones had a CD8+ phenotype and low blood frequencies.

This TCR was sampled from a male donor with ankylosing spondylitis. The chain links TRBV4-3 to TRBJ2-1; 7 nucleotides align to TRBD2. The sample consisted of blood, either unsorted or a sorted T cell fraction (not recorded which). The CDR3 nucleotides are TGCGCCAGCAGCCAAGAGGTGTCTAGCGGCCAGGGTGAGCAGTTCTTC. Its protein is CASSQEVSSGQGEQFF.